Listed here is a single T cell receptor (beta chain). Its cognate antigen is unknown. Using immunoSEQ multiplex PCR, the repertoire was profiled, and TCRdb retains in-frame clones only, with some absent. This table has about 50,000 clones, roughly 84% appearing once. Time point here: pretreatment peripheral blood. CDR3 length: 13 residues. CDR1 and CDR2 from the germline V gene are MRHNA and SNTAGT. Trimming removed 6 bases at V and 1 base at J, with 9 bases between. The data were taken from a study of PD-L1 blockade in urothelial cancer. Study background: Every 3 weeks, patients received intravenous atezolizumab 1,200 mg, beginning 2014.

Broader study findings: Having blood TCR clonality under the median before treatment predicted better survival.

This TCR was sampled from a man between 60 and 75 years old with urothelial cancer. The chain carries TRBV6-4 and TRBJ1-1; no firm D call. Sequencing used PBMCs, obtained around atezolizumab (anti-PD-L1) treatment. The CDR3 is CASSNRENTEAFF. In DNA form, the CDR3 reads TGTGCCAGCAGCAATAGAGAGAACACTGAAGCTTTCTTT.